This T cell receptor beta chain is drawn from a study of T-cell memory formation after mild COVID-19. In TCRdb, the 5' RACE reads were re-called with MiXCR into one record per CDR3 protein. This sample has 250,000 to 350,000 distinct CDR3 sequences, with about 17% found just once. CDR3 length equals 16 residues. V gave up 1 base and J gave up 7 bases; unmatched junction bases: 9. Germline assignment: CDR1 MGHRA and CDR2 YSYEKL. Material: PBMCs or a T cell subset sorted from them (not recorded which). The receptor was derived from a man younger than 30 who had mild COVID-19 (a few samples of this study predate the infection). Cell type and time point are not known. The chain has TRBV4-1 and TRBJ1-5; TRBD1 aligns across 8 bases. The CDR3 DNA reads TGCGCCAGCAGCCAAGGGGTGACAGGGGTCGGACAGCCCCAGCATTTT. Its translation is CASSQGVTGVGQPQHF.